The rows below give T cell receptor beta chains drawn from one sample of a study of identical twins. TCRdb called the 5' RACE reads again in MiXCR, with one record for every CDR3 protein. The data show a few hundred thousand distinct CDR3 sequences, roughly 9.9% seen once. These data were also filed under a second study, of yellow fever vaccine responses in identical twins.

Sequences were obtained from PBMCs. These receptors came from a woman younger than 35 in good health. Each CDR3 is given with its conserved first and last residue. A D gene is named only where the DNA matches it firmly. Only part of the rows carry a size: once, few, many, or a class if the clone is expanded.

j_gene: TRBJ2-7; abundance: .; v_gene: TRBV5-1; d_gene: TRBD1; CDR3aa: CASSNGQGAQGEQYF; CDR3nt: TGCGCCAGCAGCAACGGACAGGGGGCACAAGGCGAGCAGTACTTC
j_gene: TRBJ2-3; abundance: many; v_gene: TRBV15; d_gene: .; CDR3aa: CATSSFPGETSTDTQYF; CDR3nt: TGTGCCACCAGCTCTTTCCCCGGGGAAACTAGCACAGATACGCAGTATTTT
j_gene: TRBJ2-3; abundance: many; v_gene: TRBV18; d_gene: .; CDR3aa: CASSPLGAGTDTQYF; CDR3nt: TGTGCCAGCTCACCACTCGGCGCAGGCACAGATACGCAGTATTTT
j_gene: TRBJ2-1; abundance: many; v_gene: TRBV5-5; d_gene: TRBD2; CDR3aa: CASNGRLTSGRPGEQFF; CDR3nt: TGTGCCAGCAATGGCCGGCTTACGAGCGGGAGGCCTGGTGAGCAGTTCTTC
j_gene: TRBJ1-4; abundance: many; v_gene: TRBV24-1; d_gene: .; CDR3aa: CATSDPTQGSNEKLFF; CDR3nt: TGTGCCACCAGTGATCCAACACAGGGAAGTAATGAAAAACTGTTTTTT
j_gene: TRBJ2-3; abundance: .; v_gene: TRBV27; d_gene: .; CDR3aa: CASSFTTLTGDPDTQYF; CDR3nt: TGTGCCAGCAGTTTCACCACTTTGACGGGCGACCCAGATACGCAGTATTTT
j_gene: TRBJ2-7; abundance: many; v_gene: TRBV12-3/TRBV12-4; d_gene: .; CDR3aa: CASSLIKRPSYEQYF; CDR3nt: TGTGCCAGCAGTTTGATTAAGCGGCCCTCCTACGAGCAGTACTTC
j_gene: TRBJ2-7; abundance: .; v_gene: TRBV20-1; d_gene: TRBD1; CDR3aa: CSAKYPGQVTYEQYF; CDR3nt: TGCAGTGCGAAGTACCCGGGACAGGTGACCTACGAGCAGTACTTC
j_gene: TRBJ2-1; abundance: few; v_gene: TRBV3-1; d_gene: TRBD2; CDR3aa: CASSQDLRSGSVAGVSYNEQFF; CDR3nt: TGTGCCAGCAGCCAAGATCTGAGATCAGGTAGTGTGGCGGGAGTCTCCTACAATGAGCAGTTCTTC
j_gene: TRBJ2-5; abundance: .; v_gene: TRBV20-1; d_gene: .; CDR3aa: CSAILGWAKQETQYF; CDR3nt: TGCAGTGCTATATTGGGCTGGGCAAAACAAGAGACCCAGTACTTC
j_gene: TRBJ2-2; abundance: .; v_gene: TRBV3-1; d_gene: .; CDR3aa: CASSQDQGRLAGELFF; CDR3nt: TGTGCCAGCAGCCAAGATCAAGGCAGGCTGGCCGGGGAGCTGTTTTTT
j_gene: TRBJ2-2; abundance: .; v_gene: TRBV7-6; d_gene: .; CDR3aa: CASSSYRDTGELFF; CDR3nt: TGTGCCAGCAGCTCCTACCGGGACACCGGGGAGCTGTTTTTT
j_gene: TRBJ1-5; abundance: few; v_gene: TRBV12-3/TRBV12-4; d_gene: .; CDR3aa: CASSFRRYNQPQHF; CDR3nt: TGTGCCAGCAGTTTTCGCAGATACAATCAGCCCCAGCATTTT
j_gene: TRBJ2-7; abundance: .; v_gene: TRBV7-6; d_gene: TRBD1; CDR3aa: CASSSGQGFPYEQYF; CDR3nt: TGTGCCAGCAGCTCCGGACAGGGTTTCCCCTACGAGCAGTACTTC
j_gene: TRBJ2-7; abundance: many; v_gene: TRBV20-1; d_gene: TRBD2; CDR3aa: CSARRTSSTYEQYF; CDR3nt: TGCAGTGCTAGACGGACTAGCTCCACCTACGAGCAGTACTTC
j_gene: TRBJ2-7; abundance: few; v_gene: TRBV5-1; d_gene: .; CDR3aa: CASSLEGRASYEQYF; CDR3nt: TGCGCCAGCAGCTTGGAGGGGCGGGCCTCCTACGAGCAGTACTTC
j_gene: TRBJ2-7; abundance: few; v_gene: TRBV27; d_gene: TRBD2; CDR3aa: CASSFSREGFSEQYF; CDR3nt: TGTGCCAGCAGTTTTAGCCGGGAGGGGTTTTCGGAGCAGTACTTC
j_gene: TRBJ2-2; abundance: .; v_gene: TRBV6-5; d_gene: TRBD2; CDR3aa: CASSFRTSGRATGELFF; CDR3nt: TGTGCCAGCAGTTTCCGGACTAGCGGGAGGGCTACCGGGGAGCTGTTTTTT
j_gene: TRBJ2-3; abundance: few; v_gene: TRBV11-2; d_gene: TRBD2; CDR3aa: CASSNLAVTDTQYF; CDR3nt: TGTGCCAGCAGCAACCTAGCGGTTACAGATACGCAGTATTTT
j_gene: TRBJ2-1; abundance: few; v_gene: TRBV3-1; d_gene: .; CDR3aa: CASSHGASEDEQFF; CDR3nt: TGTGCCAGCAGCCATGGAGCTAGCGAAGATGAGCAGTTCTTC
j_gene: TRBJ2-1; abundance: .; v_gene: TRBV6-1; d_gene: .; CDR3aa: CASSPFGYNEQFF; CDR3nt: TGTGCCAGCAGCCCCTTCGGCTACAATGAGCAGTTCTTC
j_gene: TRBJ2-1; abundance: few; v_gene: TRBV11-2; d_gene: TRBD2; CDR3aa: CASSEGLAGYSSYNEQFF; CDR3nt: TGTGCCAGCAGCGAGGGACTAGCGGGGTACAGCTCCTACAATGAGCAGTTCTTC
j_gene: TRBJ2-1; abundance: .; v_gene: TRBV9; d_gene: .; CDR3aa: CASSVVGDTTNEQFF; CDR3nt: TGTGCCAGCAGCGTAGTGGGGGACACTACAAACGAGCAGTTCTTC
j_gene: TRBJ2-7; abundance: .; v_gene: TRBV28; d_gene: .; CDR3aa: CASSFQGLWEGLGEQYF; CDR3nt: TGTGCCAGCAGTTTCCAGGGGTTGTGGGAGGGCCTAGGCGAGCAGTACTTC
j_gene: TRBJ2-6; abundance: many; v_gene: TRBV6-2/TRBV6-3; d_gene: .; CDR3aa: CASSVRGTGANVLTF; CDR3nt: TGTGCCAGCAGTGTAAGGGGGACTGGGGCCAACGTCCTGACTTTC
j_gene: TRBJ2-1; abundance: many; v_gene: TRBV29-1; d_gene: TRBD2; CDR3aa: CSVTGTSGPNSYNEQFF; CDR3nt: TGCAGCGTTACCGGGACTAGCGGGCCAAACTCCTACAATGAGCAGTTCTTC
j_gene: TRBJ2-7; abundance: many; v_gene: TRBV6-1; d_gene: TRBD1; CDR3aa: CASSRTGGGYEQYF; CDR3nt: TGTGCCAGCAGCCGGACAGGGGGAGGCTACGAGCAGTACTTC
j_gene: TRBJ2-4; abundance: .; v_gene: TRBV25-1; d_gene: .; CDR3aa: CASSDTGIAKNIQYF; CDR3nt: TGTGCCAGCAGTGATACAGGGATAGCCAAAAACATTCAGTACTTC
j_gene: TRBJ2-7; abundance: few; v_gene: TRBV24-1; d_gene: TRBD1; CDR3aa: CATSEGQGQDEQYF; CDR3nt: TGTGCCACCAGTGAGGGACAGGGTCAGGACGAGCAGTACTTC
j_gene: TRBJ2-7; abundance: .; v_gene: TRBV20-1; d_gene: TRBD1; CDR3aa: CSARGRDRGYEQYF; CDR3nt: TGCAGTGCTAGAGGGAGGGACAGGGGATACGAGCAGTACTTC
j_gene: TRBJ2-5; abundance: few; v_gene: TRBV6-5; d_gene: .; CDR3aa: CASSTSWETQYF; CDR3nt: TGTGCCAGCAGTACCTCGTGGGAGACCCAGTACTTC
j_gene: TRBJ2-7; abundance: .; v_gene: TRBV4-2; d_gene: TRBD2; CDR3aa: CASSHAGAGDSYEQYF; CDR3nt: TGTGCCAGCAGCCACGCCGGGGCGGGGGATTCCTACGAGCAGTACTTC
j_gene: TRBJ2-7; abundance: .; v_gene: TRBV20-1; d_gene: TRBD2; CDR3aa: CSARETGTSGVYEQYF; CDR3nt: TGCAGTGCTAGGGAAACCGGGACTAGCGGGGTATACGAGCAGTACTTC
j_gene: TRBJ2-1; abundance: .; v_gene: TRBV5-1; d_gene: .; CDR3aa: CASSPSARRGSDEQFF; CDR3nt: TGCGCCAGCAGCCCCTCGGCCAGAAGGGGGTCGGATGAGCAGTTCTTC
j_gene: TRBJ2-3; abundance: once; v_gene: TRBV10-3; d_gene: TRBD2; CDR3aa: CAISVGLAGGSGTDTQYF; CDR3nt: TGTGCCATCAGTGTGGGGCTAGCGGGAGGCTCGGGCACAGATACGCAGTATTTT
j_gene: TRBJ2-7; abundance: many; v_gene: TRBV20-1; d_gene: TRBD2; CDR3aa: CSARGSLLSGSDTYEQYF; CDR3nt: TGCAGTGCTAGAGGCTCGCTACTTAGCGGGAGCGATACCTACGAGCAGTACTTC
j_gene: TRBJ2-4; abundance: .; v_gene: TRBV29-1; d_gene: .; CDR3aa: CSVVQVNIQYF; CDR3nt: TGCAGCGTTGTGCAAGTAAACATTCAGTACTTC
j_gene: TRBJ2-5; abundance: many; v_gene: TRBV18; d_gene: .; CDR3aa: CASSPVEETQYF; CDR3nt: TGTGCCAGCTCACCAGTTGAGGAGACCCAGTACTTC
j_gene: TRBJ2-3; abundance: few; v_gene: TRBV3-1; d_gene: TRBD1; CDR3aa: CASSQDLGQGGDTQYF; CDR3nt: TGTGCCAGCAGCCAAGATTTGGGACAGGGTGGTGATACGCAGTATTTT
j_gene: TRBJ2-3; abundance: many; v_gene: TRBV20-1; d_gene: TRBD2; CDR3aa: CSVPERERTDTQYF; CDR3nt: TGCAGTGTCCCGGAGCGGGAGCGGACAGATACGCAGTATTTT
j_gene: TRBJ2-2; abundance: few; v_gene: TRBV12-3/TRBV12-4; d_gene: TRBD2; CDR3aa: CASKRASGSTGKLFF; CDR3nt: TGTGCCAGCAAACGGGCTAGCGGGAGCACCGGGAAGCTGTTTTTT